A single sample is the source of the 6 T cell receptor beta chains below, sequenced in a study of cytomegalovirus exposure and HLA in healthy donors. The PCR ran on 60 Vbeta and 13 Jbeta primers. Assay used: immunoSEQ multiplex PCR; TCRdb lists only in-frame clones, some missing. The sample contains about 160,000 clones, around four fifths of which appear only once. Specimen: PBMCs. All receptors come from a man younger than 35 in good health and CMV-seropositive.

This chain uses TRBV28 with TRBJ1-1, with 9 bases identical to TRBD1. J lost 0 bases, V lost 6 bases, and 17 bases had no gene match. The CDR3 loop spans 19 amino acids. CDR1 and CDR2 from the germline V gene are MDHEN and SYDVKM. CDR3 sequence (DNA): TGTGCCAGCAGAAACAGGGGGCGTCCATCCCGGAGGATGAACACTGAAGCTTTCTTT. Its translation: CASRNRGRPSRRMNTEAFF.

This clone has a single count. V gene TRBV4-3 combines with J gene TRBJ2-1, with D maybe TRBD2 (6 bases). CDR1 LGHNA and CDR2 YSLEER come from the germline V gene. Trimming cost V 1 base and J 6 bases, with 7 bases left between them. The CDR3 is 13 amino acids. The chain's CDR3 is CASSQAGVNEQFF. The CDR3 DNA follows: TGCGCCAGCAGCCAAGCGGGGGTCAATGAGCAGTTCTTC.

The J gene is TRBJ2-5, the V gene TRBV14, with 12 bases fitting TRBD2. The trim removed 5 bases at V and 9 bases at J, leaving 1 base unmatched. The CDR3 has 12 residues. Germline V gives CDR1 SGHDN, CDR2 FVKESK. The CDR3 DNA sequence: TGTGCCAGCAGCTCTAGCGGGAGGGCCCAGTACTTC. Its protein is CASSSSGRAQYF.

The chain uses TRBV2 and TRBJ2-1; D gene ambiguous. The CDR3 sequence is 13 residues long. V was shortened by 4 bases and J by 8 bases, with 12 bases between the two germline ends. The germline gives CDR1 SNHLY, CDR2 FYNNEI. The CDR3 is CASSVIMIDEQFF. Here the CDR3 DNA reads TGTGCCAGCAGTGTTATCATGATAGATGAGCAGTTCTTC.

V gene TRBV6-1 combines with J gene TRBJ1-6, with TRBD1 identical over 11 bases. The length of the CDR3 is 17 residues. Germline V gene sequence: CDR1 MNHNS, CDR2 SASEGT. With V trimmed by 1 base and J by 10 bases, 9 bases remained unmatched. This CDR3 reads CASSEGTGGTWGSPLHF. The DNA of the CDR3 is TGTGCCAGCAGTGAAGGGACAGGGGGCACCTGGGGCTCACCCCTCCACTTT.

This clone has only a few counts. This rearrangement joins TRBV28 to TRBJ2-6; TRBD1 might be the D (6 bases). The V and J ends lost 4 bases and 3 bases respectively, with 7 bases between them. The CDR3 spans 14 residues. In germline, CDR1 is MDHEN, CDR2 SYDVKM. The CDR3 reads CASSWTDGANVLTF. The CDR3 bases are TGTGCCAGCAGTTGGACAGATGGGGCCAACGTCCTGACTTTC.